This T cell receptor (beta chain) was sequenced during a study of T-cell memory formation after mild COVID-19. TCRdb fed the 5' RACE reads into MiXCR, producing one record per CDR3 protein. The sample lists under 450,000 distinct CDR3 sequences, over 13% seen once, with 22% in the top ten. This CDR3 region has 12 residues. The germline CDR1 and CDR2 sequences are SQVTM and ANQGSEA. A remark on this clonotype: Sequence at one end of the junction differs from germline and may be a read error.

The rearrangement joins TRBV29-1 to TRBJ1-1; D unresolved. Sequencing used PBMCs or a T cell subset sorted from them (not recorded which). This clonotype was sampled from a man aged 18 to 29 who had mild COVID-19 (a few samples of this study predate the infection). Cell type and time point are not known. This CDR3 reads CSFDGDFTEAFF. CDR3 bases: TGCAGCTTTGACGGAGATTTCACTGAAGCTTTCTTT.